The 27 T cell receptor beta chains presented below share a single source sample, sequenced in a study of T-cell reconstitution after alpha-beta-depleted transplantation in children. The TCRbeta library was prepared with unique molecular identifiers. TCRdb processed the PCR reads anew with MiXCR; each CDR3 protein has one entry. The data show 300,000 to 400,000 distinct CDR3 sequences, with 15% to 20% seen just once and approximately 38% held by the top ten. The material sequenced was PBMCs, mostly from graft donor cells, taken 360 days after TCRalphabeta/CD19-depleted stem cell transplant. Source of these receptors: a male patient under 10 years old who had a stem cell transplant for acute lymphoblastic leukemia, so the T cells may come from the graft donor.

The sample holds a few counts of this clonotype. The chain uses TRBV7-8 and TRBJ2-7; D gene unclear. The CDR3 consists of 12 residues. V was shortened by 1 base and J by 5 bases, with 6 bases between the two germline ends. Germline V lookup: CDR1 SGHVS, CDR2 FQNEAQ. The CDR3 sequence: CASSLVWDEQYF. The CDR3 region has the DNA TGTGCCAGCAGCTTAGTCTGGGACGAGCAGTACTTC.

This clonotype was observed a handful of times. CDR3 in DNA: TGTGCCTGGAGTGTACGGACTAGCGGAGCCTGGGAGACCCAGTACTTC. Translation gives CAWSVRTSGAWETQYF. V and J are TRBV30 and TRBJ2-5; TRBD2 agrees at 10 bases. The CDR3 runs to 16 residues. The germline CDR1 and CDR2 sequences are GTSNPN and SVGIG (reference sequence). V was clipped by 0 bases and J by 5 bases; unmatched bases: 9. The entire variable domain, with the rest obtained from reference TRBV30 and TRBJ2-5, is as follows: SQTIHQWPATLVQPVGSPLSLECTVEGTSNPNLYWYRQAAGRGLQLLFYSVGIGQISSEVPQNLSASRPQDRQFILSSKKLLLSDSGFYLCAWSVRTSGAWETQYFGPGTRLLVL.

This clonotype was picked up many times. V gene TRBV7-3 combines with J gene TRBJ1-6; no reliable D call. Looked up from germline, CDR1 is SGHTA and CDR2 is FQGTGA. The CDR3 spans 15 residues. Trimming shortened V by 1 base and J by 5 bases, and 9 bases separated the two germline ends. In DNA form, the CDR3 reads TGTGCCAGCAGCTTAAACCCCCGGGATAATTCACCCCTCCACTTT. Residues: CASSLNPRDNSPLHF.

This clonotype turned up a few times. The CDR3 DNA is TGCAGTGTGCAGCTCCCGAACACCGGGGAGCTGTTTTTT. This translates into CSVQLPNTGELFF. This sequence joins TRBV20-1 and TRBJ2-2; D is unresolved. Deletions cut 7 bases from V and 0 bases from J, with 9 bases between. This CDR3 has 13 amino acids. Germline CDR1 and CDR2: DFQATT and SNEGSKA (reference sequence).

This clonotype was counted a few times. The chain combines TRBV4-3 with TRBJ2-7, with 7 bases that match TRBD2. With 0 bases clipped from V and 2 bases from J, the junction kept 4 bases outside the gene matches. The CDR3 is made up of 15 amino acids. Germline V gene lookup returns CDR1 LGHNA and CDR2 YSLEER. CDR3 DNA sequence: TGCGCCAGCAGCCAAGAGGGGACTACCACCTACGAGCAGTACTTC. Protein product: CASSQEGTTTYEQYF.

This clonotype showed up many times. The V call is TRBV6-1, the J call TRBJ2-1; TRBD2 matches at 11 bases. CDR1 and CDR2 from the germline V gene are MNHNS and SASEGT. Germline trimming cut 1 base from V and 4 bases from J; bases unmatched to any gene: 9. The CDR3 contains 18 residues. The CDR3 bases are TGTGCCAGCAGTGAAGGACTAGCGGGATTATTGTTTTACAATGAGCAGTTCTTC. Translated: CASSEGLAGLLFYNEQFF.

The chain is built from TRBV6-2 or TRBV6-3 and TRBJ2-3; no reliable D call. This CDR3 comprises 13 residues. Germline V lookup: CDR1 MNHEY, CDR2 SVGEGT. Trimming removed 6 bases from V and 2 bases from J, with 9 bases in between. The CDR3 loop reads CASRKWNTDTQYF. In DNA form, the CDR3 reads TGTGCCAGCAGGAAATGGAACACAGATACGCAGTATTTT.

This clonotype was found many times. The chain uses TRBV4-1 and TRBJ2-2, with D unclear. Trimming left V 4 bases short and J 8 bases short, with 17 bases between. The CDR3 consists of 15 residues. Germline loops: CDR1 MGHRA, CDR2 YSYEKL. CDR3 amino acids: CASSPLWAKTGELFF. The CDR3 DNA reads TGCGCCAGCAGCCCCCTGTGGGCGAAGACAGGGGAGCTGTTTTTT.

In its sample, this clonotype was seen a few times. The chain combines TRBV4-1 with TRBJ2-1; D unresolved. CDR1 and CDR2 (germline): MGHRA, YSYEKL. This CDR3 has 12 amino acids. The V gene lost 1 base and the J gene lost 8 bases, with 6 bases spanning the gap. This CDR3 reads CASSQALDEQFF. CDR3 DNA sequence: TGCGCCAGCAGCCAAGCATTGGATGAGCAGTTCTTC.

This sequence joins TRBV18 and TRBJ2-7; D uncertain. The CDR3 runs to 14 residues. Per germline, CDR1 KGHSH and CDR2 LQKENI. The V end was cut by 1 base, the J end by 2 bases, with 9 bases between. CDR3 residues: CASSPQGSTYEQYF. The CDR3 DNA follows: TGTGCCAGCTCACCACAGGGCAGTACCTACGAGCAGTACTTC.

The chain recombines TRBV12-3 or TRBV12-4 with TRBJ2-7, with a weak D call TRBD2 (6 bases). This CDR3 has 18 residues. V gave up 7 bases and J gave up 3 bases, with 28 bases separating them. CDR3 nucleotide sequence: TGTGCCAGCAAAATTGGCAGTCCGGCGGGTAGCGGACACTACGAGCAGTACTTC. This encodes CASKIGSPAGSGHYEQYF.

The CDR3 region is CASSRTSRSYNEQFF. The CDR3 bases are TGTGCCAGCAGTCGGACTAGCCGGAGTTACAATGAGCAGTTCTTC. This chain uses TRBV28 with TRBJ2-1; 8 bases are a match to TRBD2. The V gene end was trimmed by 5 bases and the J gene end by 4 bases; junction bases not matched to a gene: 7. The CDR3 totals 15 residues. CDR1 MDHEN and CDR2 SYDVKM come from the germline V gene.

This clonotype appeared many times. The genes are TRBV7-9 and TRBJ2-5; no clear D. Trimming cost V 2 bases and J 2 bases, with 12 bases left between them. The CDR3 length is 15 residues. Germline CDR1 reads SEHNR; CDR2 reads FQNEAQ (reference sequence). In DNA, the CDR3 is TGTGCCAGCAGCTTAAGCCCCCTTGATCAAGAGACCCAGTACTTC. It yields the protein CASSLSPLDQETQYF. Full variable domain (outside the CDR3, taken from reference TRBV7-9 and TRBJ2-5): DTGVSQNPRHKITKRGQNVTFRCDPISEHNRLYWYRQTLGQGPEFLTYFQNEAQLEKSRLLSDRFSAERPKGSFSTLEIQRTEQGDSAMYLCASSLSPLDQETQYFGPGTRLLVL.

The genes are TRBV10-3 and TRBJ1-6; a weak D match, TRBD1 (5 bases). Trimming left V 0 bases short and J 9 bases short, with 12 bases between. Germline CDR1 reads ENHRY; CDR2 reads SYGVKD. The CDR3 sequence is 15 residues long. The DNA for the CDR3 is TGTGCCATCAGTGAGTCACGGGGCGGAAGTTCACCCCTCCACTTT. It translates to CAISESRGGSSPLHF.

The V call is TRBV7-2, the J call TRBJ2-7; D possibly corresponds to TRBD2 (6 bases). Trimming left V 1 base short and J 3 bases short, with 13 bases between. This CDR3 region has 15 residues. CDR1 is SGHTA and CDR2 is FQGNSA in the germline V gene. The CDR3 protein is CASSLGGLHGYEQYF. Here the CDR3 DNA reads TGTGCCAGCAGCTTAGGGGGACTGCACGGCTACGAGCAGTACTTC.

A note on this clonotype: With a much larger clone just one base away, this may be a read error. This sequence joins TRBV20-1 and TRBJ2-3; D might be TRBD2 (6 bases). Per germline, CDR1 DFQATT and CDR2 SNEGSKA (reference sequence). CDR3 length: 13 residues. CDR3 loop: CCARDRGTDTQYF. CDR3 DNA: TGCTGTGCTAGAGATCGGGGGACAGATACGCAGTATTTT.

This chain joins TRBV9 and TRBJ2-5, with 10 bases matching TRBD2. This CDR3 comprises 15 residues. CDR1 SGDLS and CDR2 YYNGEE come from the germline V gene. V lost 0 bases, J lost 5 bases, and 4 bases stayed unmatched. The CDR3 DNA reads TGTGCCAGCAGCGTAGAGCGGGAGGGTCGGGAGACCCAGTACTTC. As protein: CASSVEREGRETQYF. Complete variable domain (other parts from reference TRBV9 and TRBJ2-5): DSGVTQTPKHLITATGQRVTLRCSPRSGDLSVYWYQQSLDQGLQFLIQYYNGEERAKGNILERFSAQQFPDLHSELNLSSLELGDSALYFCASSVEREGRETQYFGPGTRLLVL.

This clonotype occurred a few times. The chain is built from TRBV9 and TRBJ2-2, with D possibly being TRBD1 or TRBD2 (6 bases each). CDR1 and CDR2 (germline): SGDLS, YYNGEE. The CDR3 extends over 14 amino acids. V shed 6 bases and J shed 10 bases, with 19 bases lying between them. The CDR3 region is CASNPTGATKELFF. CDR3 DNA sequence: TGTGCCAGCAACCCCACGGGGGCGACGAAGGAGCTGTTTTTT.

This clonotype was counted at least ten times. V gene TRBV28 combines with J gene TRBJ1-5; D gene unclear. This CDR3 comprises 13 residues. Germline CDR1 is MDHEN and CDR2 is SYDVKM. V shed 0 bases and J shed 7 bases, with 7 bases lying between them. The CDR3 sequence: CASSLWPTQPQHF. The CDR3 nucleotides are TGTGCCAGCAGTTTATGGCCGACACAGCCCCAGCATTTT.

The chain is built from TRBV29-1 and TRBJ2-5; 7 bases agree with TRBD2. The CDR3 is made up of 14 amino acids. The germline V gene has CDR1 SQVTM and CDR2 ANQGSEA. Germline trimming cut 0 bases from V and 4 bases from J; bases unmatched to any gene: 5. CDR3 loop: CSVEDLGGGETQYF. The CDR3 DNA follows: TGCAGCGTTGAAGATCTTGGGGGGGGAGAGACCCAGTACTTC.

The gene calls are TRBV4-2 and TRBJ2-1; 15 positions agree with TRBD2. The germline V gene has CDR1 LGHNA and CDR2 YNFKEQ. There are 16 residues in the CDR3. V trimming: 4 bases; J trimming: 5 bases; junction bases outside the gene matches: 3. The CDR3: CASSRTSGRDDNEQFF. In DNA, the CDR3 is TGTGCCAGCAGCCGGACTAGCGGGAGGGATGACAATGAGCAGTTCTTC.

CDR3 region: CASSVGPEQYF. In nucleotides, the CDR3 is TGTGCCAGCAGCGTGGGACCTGAGCAGTACTTC. The V and J genes are TRBV5-6 and TRBJ2-7; D may match TRBD1 or TRBD2 (5 bases each). The CDR3 length is 11 residues. The germline V gene has CDR1 SGHDT and CDR2 YYEEEE. Trimming pared 4 bases from V and 7 bases from J, leaving 9 bases between.

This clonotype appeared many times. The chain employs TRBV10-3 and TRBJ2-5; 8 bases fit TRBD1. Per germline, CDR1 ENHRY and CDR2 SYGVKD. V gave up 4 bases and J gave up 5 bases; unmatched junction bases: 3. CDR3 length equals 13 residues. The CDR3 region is CAISGTGRETQYF. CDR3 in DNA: TGTGCCATCAGTGGGACAGGGAGGGAGACCCAGTACTTC.

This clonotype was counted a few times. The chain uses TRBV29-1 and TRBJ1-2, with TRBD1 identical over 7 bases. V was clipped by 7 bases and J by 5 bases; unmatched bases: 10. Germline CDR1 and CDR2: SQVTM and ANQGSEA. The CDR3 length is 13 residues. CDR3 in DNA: TGCAGCGCCTCGTTGGGACAGTCTTATGGCTACACCTTC. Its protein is CSASLGQSYGYTF.

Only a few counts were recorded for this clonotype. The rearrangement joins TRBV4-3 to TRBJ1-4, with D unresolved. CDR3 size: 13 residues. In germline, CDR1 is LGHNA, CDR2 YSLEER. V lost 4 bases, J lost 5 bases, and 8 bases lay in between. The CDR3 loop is CASSRLPNEKLFF. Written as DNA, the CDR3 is TGCGCCAGCAGCCGTCTCCCGAATGAAAAACTGTTTTTT.

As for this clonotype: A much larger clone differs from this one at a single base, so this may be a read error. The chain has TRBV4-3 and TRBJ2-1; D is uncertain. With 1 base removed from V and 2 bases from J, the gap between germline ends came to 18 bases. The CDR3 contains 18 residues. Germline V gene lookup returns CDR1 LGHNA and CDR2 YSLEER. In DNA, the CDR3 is TGCGCCAGCAGCCAAGTTCGTCTGGCTTCGAGCACCTACAATGAGCAGTTCTTC. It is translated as CASSQVRLASSTYNEQFF.

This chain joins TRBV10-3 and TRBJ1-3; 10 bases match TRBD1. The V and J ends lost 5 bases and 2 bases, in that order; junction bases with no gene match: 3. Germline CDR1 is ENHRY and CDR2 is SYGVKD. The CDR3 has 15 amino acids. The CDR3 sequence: CAISRQGATGNTIYF. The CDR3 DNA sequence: TGTGCCATCAGTAGACAGGGGGCTACTGGAAACACCATATATTTT.